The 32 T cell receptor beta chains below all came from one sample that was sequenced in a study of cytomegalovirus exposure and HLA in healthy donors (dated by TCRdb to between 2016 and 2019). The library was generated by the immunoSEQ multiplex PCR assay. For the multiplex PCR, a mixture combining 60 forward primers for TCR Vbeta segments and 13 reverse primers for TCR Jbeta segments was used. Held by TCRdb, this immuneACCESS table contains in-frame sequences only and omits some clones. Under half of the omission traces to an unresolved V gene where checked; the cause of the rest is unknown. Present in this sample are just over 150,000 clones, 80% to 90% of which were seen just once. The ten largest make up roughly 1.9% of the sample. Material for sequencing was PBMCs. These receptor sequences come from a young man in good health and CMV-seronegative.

CDR3 residues: CAISEGLAGTDTQYF. In nucleotides, the CDR3 is TGTGCCATCAGTGAGGGACTAGCGGGAACAGATACGCAGTATTTT. The V call is TRBV10-3, the J call TRBJ2-3; 12 bases are shared with TRBD2. In germline, CDR1 is ENHRY, CDR2 SYGVKD. V shed 2 bases, J shed 3 bases, and the junction held 0 bases outside the gene matches. The CDR3 sequence is 15 residues long.

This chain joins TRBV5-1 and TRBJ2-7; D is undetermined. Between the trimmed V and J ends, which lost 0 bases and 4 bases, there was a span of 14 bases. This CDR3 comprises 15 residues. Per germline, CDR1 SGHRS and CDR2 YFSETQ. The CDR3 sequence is CASSLAIEEWYEQYF. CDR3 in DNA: TGCGCCAGCAGCTTGGCCATAGAGGAGTGGTACGAGCAGTACTTC.

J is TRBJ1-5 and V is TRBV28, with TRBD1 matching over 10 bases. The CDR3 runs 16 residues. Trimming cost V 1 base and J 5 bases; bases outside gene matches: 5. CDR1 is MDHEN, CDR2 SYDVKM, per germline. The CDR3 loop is CASSLYDRGHHQPQHF. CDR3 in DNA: TGTGCCAGCAGTTTATACGACAGGGGGCACCATCAGCCCCAGCATTTT.

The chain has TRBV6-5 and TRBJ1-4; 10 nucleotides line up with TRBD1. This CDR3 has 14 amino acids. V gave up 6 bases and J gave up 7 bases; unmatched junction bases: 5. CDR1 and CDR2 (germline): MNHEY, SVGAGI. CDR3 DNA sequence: TGTGCCAGCAGAAGACAGGGGGCGGGTGAAAAACTGTTTTTT. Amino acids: CASRRQGAGEKLFF.

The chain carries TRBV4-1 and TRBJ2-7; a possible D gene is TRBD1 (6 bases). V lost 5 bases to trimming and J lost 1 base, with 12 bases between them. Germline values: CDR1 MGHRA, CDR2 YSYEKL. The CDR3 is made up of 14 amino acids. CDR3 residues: CASSFRDTSYEQYF. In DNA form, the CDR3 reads TGCGCCAGCAGCTTCCGGGACACGTCCTACGAGCAGTACTTC.

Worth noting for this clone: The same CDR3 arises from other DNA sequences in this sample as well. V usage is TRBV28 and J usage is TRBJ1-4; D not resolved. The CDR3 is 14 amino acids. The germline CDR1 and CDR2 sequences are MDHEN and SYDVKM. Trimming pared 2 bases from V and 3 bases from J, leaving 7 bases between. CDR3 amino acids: CASSLTGSNEKLFF. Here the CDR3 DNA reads TGTGCCAGCAGTTTAACGGGGTCTAATGAAAAACTGTTTTTT.

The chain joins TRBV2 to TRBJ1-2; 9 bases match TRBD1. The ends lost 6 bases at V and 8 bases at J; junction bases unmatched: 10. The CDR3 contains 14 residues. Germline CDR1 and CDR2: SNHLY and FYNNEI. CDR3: CASSVRGTGIGYTF. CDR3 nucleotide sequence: TGTGCCAGCAGCGTCCGCGGGACAGGGATAGGCTACACCTTC.

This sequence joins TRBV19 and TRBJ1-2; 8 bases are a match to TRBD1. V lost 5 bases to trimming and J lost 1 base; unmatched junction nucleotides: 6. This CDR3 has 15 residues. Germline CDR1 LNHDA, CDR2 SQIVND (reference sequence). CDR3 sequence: CASSLRTGHNYGYTF. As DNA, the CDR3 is TGTGCCAGTAGTCTCAGGACAGGGCATAACTATGGCTACACCTTC.

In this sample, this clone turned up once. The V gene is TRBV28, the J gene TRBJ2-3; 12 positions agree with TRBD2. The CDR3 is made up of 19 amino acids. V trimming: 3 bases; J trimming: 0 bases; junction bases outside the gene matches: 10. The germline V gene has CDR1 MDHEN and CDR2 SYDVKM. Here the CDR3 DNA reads TGTGCCAGCAGTTTCACTAGCGGGAGGTTTATCTCTAGCACAGATACGCAGTATTTT. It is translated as CASSFTSGRFISSTDTQYF.

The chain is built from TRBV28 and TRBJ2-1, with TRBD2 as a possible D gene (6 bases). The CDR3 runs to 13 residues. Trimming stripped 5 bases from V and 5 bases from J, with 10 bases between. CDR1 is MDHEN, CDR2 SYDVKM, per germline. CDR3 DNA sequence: TGTGCCAGCAGTCTTAGCGGTGACAATGAGCAGTTCTTC. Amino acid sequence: CASSLSGDNEQFF.

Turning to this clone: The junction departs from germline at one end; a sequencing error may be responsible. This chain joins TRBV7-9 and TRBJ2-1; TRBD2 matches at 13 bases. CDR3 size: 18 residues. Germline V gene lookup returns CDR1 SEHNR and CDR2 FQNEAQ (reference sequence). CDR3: CSSSSRTSGGKTYNEQFF. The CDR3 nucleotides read TGTTCCAGCAGCTCACGGACTAGCGGGGGTAAAACCTACAATGAGCAGTTCTTC.

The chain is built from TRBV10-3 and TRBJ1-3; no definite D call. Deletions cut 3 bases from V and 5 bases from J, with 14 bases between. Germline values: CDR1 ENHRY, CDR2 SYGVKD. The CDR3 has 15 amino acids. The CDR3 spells CAISEVRVARNTIYF. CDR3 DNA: TGTGCCATCAGTGAAGTACGGGTCGCAAGAAACACCATATATTTT.

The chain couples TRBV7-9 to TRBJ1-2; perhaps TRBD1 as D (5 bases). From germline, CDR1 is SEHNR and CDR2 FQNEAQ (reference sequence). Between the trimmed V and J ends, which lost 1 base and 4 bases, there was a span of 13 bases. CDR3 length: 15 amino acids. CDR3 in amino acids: CASSLEAGVGYGYTF. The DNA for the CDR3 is TGTGCCAGCAGCTTAGAGGCGGGGGTCGGCTATGGCTACACCTTC.

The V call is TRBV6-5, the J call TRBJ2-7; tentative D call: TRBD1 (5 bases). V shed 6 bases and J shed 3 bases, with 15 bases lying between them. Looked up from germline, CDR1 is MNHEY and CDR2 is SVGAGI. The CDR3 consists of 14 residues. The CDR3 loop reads CASSYEKGIYEQYF. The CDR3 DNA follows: TGTGCCAGCAGCTACGAGAAGGGGATCTACGAGCAGTACTTC.

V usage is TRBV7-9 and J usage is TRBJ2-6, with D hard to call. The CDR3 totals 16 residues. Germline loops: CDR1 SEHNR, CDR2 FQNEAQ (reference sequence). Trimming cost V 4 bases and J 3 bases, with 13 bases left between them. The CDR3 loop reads CASSSMRSVGANVLTF. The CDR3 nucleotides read TGTGCCAGCAGCTCAATGCGGAGTGTTGGGGCCAACGTCCTGACTTTC.

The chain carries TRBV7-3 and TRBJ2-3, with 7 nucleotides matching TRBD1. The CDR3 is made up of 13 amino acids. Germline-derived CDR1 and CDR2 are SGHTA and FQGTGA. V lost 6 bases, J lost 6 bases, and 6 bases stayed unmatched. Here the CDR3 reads CASSHQTGDTQYF. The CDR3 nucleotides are TGTGCCAGCAGTCACCAGACAGGGGATACGCAGTATTTT.

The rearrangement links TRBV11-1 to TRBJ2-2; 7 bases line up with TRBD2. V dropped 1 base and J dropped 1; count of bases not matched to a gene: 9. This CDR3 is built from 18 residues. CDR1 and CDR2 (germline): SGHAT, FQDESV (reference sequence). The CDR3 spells CASSLGKWLAVNTGELFF. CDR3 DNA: TGTGCCAGCAGCTTAGGGAAGTGGCTAGCGGTGAACACCGGGGAGCTGTTTTTT.

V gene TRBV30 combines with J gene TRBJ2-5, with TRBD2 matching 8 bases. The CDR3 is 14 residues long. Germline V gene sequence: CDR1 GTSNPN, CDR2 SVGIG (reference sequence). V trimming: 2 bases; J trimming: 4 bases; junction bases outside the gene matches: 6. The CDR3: CAWSLGLAGETQYF. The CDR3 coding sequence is TGTGCCTGGAGTCTAGGACTAGCAGGAGAGACCCAGTACTTC.

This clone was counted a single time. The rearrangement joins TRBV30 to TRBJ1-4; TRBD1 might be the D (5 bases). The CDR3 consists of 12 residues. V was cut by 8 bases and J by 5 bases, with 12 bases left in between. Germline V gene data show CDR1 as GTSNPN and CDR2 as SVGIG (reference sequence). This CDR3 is CAGWAGNEKLFF. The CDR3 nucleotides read TGTGCCGGCTGGGCAGGGAATGAAAAACTGTTTTTT.

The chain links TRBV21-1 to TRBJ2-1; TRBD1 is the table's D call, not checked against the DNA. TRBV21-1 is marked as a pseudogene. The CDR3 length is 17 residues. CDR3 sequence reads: CASSKDKAGQQDNEQFF. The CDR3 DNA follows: TGTGCCAGCAGCAAAGACAAGGCGGGACAGCAAGACAATGAGCAGTTCTTC.

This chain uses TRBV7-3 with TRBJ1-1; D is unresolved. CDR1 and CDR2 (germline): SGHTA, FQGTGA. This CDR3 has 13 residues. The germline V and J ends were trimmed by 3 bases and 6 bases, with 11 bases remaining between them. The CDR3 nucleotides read TGTGCCAGCAGCTTGTCCAGCCGGGCTGAAGCTTTCTTT. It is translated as CASSLSSRAEAFF.

The CDR3 DNA reads as TGTGCCAGCAGTTCACAGGGGGGAGCGCCTCCCCAGCATTTT. Its translation is CASSSQGGAPPQHF. The chain has TRBV28 and TRBJ1-5; 8 bases are shared with TRBD1. This CDR3 is built from 14 residues. J lost 10 bases, V lost 4 bases, and 9 bases had no gene match. Looked up from germline, CDR1 is MDHEN and CDR2 is SYDVKM. The entire variable domain, with the rest obtained from reference TRBV28 and TRBJ1-5, is as follows: DVKVTQSSRYLVKRTGEKVFLECVQDMDHENMFWYRQDPGLGLRLIYFSYDVKMKEKGDIPEGYSVSREKKERFSLILESASTNQTSMYLCASSSQGGAPPQHFGDGTRLSIL.

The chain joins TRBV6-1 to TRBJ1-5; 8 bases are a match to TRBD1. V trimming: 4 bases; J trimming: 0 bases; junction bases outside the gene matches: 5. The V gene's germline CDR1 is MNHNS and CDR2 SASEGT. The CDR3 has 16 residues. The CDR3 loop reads CASSAGDRYSNQPQHF. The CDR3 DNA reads TGTGCCAGCAGTGCGGGGGACAGGTATAGCAATCAGCCCCAGCATTTT.

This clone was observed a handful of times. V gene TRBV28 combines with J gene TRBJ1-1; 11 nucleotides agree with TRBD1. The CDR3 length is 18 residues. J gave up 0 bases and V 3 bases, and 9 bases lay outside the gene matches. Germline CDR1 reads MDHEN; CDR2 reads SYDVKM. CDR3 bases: TGTGCCAGCAGTTTCAGCCGGGACAGGGGGTTAATGAACACTGAAGCTTTCTTT. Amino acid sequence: CASSFSRDRGLMNTEAFF. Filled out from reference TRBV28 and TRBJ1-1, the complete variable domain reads DVKVTQSSRYLVKRTGEKVFLECVQDMDHENMFWYRQDPGLGLRLIYFSYDVKMKEKGDIPEGYSVSREKKERFSLILESASTNQTSMYLCASSFSRDRGLMNTEAFFGQGTRLTVV.

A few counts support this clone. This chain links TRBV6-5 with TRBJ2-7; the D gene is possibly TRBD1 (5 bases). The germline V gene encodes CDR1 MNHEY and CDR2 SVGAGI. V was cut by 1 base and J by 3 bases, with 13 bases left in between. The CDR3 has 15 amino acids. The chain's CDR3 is CASSYYTGANYEQYF. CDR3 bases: TGTGCCAGCAGTTACTACACTGGGGCCAACTACGAGCAGTACTTC.

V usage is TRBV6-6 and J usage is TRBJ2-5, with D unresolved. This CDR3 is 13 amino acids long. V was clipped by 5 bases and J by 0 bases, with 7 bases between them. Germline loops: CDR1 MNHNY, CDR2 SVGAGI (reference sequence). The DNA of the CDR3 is TGTGCCAGCAGTCTTACTTACCAAGAGACCCAGTACTTC. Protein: CASSLTYQETQYF.

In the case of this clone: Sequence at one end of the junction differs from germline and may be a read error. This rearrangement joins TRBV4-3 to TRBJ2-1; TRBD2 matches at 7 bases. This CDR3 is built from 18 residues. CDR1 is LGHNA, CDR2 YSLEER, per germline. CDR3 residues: CASSQDRGDLAALNGQFF. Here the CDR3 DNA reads TGCGCCAGCAGCCAAGATCGAGGGGATCTAGCGGCCTTAAATGGGCAGTTCTTC.

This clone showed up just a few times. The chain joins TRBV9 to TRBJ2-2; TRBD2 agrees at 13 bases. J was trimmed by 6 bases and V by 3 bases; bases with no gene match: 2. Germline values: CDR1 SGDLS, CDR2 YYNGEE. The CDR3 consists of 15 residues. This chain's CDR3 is CASSALAGGAGELFF. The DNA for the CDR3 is TGTGCCAGCAGCGCACTAGCGGGAGGGGCCGGGGAGCTGTTTTTT.

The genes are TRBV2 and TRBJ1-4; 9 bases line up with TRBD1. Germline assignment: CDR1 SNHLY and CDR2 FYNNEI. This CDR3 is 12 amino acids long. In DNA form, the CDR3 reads TGTGCGCTGGGACAGGGTGGTGGAAAACTGTTTTTT. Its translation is CALGQGGGKLFF.

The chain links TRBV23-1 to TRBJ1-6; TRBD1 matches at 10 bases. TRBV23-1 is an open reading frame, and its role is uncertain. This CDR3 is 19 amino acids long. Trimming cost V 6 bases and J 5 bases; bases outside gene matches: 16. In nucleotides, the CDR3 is TGCGCCAGCAGAACCTATCCGGGACAGGGGTCAGACGATAATTCACCCCTCCACTTT. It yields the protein CASRTYPGQGSDDNSPLHF.

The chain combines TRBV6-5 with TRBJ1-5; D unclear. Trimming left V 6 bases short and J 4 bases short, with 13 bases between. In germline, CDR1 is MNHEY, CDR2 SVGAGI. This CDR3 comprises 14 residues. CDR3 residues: CASSPVWHNQPQHF. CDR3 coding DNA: TGTGCCAGCAGCCCCGTCTGGCATAATCAGCCCCAGCATTTT.

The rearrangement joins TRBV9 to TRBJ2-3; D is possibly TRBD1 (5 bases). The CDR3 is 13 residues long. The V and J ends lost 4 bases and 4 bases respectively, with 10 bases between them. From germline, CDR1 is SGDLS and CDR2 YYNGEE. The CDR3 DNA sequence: TGTGCCAGCAGCTCCTCCAGGGCAGATACGCAGTATTTT. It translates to CASSSSRADTQYF. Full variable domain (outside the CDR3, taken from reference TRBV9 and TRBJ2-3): DSGVTQTPKHLITATGQRVTLRCSPRSGDLSVYWYQQSLDQGLQFLIQYYNGEERAKGNILERFSAQQFPDLHSELNLSSLELGDSALYFCASSSSRADTQYFGPGTRLTVL.